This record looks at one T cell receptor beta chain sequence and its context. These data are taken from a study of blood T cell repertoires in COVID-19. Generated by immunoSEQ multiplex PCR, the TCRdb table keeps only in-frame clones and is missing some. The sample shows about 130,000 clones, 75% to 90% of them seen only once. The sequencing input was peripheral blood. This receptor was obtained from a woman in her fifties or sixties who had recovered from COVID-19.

CDR3 protein: CASSIGGQQMGYTF. CDR3 bases: TGTGCCAGTAGTATAGGGGGACAACAGATGGGCTACACCTTC. The chain combines TRBV19 with TRBJ1-2, with TRBD1 as a possible D gene (6 bases). CDR1 is LNHDA, CDR2 SQIVND, per germline (reference sequence). The CDR3 has 14 residues. Trimming took off 1 base at V and 8 bases at J, with 14 bases between the two ends.